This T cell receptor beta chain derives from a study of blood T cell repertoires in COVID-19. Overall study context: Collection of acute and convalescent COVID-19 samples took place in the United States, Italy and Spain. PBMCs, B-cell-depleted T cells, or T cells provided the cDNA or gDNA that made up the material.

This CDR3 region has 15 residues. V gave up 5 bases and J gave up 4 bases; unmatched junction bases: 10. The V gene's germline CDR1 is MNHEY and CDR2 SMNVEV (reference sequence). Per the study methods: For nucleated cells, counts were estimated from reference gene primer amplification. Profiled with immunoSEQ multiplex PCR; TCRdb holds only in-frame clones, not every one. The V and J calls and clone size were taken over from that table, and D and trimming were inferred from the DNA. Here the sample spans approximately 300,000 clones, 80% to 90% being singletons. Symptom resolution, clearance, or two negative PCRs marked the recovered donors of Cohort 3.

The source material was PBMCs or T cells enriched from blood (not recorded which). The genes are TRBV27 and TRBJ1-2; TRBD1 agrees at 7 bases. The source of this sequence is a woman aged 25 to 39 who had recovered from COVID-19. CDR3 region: CASSQRTGESYGYTF. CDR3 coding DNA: TGTGCCAGCAGTCAACGTACAGGGGAATCCTATGGCTACACCTTC.